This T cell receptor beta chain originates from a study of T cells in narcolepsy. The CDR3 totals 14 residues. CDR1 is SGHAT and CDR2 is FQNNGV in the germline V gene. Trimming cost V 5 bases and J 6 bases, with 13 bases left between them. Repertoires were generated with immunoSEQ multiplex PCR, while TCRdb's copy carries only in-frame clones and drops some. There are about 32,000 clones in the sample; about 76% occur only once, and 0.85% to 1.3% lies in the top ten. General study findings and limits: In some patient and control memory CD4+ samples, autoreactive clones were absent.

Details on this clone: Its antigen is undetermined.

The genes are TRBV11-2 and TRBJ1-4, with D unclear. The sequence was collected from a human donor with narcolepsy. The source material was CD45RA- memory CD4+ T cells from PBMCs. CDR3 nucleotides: TGTGCCAGCAGCCCTCACCTCGCGGATGAAAAACTGTTTTTT. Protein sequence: CASSPHLADEKLFF.